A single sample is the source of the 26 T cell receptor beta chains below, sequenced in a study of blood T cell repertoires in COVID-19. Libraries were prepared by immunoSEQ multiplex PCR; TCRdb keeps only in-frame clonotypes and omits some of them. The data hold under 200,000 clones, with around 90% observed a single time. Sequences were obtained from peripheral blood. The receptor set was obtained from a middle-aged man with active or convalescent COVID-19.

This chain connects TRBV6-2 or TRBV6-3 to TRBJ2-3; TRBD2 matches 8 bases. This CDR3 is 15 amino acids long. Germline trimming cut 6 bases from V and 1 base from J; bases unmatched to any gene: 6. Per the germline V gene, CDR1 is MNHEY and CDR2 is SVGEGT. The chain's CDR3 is CASSGAGGRTDTQYF. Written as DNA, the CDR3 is TGTGCCAGCAGCGGCGCGGGGGGACGCACAGATACGCAGTATTTT.

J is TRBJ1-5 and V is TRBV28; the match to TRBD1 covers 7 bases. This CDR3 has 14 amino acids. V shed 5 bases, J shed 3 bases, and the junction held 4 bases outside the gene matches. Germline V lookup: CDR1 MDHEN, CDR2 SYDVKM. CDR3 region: CASSTGVNNQPQHF. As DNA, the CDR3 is TGTGCCAGCAGTACAGGGGTTAACAATCAGCCCCAGCATTTT.

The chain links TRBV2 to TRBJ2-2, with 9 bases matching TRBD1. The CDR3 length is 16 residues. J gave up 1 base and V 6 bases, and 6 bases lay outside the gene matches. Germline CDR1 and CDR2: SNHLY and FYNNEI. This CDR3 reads CASSTRQGGNTGELFF. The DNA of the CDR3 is TGTGCCAGCAGCACCCGACAGGGGGGGAACACCGGGGAGCTGTTTTTT. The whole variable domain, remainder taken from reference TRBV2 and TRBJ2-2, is EPEVTQTPSHQVTQMGQEVILRCVPISNHLYFYWYRQILGQKVEFLVSFYNNEISEKSEIFDDQFSVERPDGSNFTLKIRSTKLEDSAMYFCASSTRQGGNTGELFFGEGSRLTVL.

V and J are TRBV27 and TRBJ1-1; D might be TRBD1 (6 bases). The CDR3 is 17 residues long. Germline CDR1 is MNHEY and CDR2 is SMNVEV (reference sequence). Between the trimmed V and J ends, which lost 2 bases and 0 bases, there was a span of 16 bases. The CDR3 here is CASSLRDKGGLNTEAFF. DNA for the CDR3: TGTGCCAGCAGTTTACGGGATAAGGGGGGGTTGAACACTGAAGCTTTCTTT.

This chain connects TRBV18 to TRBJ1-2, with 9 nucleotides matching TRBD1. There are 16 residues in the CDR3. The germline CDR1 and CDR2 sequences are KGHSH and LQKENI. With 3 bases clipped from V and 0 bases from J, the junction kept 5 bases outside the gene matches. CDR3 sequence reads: CASSPPGQGSNYGYTF. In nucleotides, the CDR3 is TGTGCCAGCTCACCCCCGGGACAGGGATCTAACTATGGCTACACCTTC.

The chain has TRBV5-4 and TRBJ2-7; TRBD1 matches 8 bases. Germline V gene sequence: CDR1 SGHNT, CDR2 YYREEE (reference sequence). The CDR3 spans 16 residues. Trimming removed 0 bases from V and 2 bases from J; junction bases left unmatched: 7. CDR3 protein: CASSLERTGSPYEQYF. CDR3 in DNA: TGTGCCAGCAGCTTGGAGCGGACAGGGTCGCCCTACGAGCAGTACTTC.

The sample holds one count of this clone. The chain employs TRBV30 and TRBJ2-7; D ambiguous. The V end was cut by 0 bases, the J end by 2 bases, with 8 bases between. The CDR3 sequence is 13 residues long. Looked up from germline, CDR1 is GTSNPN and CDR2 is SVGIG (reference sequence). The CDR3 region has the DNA TGTGCCTGGAGTGTACTACGGACCTACGAGCAGTACTTC. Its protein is CAWSVLRTYEQYF.

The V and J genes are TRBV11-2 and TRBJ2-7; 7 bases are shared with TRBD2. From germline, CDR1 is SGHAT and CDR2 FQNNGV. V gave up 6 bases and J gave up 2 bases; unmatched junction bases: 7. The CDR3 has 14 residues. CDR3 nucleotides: TGTGCCAGCAGTCGATCTAGCGGTACCTACGAGCAGTACTTC. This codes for CASSRSSGTYEQYF.

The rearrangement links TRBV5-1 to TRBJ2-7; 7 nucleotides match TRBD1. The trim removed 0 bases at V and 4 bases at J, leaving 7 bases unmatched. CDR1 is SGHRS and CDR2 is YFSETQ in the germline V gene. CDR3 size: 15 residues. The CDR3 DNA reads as TGCGCCAGCAGCTTGGGAGATGCCAGGGGGTACGAGCAGTACTTC. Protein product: CASSLGDARGYEQYF.

CDR3 nucleotides: TGTGCCATCAGCGATACGGGATATGGCTACACCTTC. Translation gives CAISDTGYGYTF. The rearrangement uses TRBV10-3 and TRBJ1-2; D is undetermined. From germline, CDR1 is ENHRY and CDR2 SYGVKD. The CDR3 spans 12 residues. V lost 6 bases to trimming and J lost 5 bases, with 10 bases between them.

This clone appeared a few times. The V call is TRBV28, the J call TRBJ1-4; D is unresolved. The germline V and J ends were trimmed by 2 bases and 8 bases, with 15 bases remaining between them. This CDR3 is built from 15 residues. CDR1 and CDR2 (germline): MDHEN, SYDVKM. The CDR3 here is CASSLSTGSTEKLFF. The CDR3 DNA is TGTGCCAGCAGTTTAAGCACGGGGTCGACGGAAAAACTGTTTTTT.

The CDR3 loop is CAWTSGYYEQYF. DNA for the CDR3: TGTGCCTGGACTTCGGGATACTACGAGCAGTACTTC. The V and J genes are TRBV30 and TRBJ2-7; TRBD2 is a possible D gene (5 bases). Germline CDR1 and CDR2: GTSNPN and SVGIG (reference sequence). Trimming pared 4 bases from V and 3 bases from J, leaving 10 bases between. This CDR3 is built from 12 residues. The full variable domain, in which reference TRBV30 and TRBJ2-7 provide the parts outside the CDR3, is SQTIHQWPATLVQPVGSPLSLECTVEGTSNPNLYWYRQAAGRGLQLLFYSVGIGQISSEVPQNLSASRPQDRQFILSSKKLLLSDSGFYLCAWTSGYYEQYFGPGTRLTVT.

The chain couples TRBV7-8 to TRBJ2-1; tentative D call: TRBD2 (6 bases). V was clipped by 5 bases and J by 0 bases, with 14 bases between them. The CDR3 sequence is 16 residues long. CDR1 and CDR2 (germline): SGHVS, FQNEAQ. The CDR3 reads CASSPGWRDSYNEQFF. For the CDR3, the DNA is TGTGCCAGCAGCCCCGGGTGGCGGGACTCCTACAATGAGCAGTTCTTC. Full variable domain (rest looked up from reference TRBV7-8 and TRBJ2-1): GAGVSQSPRYKVAKRGQDVALRCDPISGHVSLFWYQQALGQGPEFLTYFQNEAQLDKSGLPSDRFFAERPEGSVSTLKIQRTQQEDSAVYLCASSPGWRDSYNEQFFGPGTRLTVL.

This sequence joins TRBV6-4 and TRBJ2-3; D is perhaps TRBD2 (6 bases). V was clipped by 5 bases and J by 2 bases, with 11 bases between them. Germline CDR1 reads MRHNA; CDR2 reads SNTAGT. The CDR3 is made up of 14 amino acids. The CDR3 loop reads CASSRDWPTDTQYF. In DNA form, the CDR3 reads TGTGCCAGCAGTAGGGACTGGCCCACAGATACGCAGTATTTT.

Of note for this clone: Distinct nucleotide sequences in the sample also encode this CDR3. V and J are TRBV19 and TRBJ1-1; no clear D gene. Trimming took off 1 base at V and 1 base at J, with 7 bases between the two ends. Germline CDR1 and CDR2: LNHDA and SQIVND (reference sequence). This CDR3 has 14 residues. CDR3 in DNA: TGTGCCAGTAGTATAGGGGAGGGGAACACTGAAGCTTTCTTT. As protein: CASSIGEGNTEAFF.

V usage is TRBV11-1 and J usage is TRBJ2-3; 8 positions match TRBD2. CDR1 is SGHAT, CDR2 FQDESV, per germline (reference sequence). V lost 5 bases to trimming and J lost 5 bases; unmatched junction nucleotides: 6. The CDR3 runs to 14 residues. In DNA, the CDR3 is TGTGCCAGCAGCCGAGCGGGGGATATAGATACGCAGTATTTT. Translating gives CASSRAGDIDTQYF.

The CDR3 spells CSVEDPEAYVEQFF. CDR3 nucleotide sequence: TGCAGCGTTGAAGACCCGGAGGCTTATGTCGAGCAGTTCTTC. V and J are TRBV29-1 and TRBJ2-1; TRBD2 might be the D (5 bases). Germline values: CDR1 SQVTM, CDR2 ANQGSEA. The CDR3 is 14 amino acids. Trimming cost V 0 bases and J 10 bases, with 16 bases left between them.

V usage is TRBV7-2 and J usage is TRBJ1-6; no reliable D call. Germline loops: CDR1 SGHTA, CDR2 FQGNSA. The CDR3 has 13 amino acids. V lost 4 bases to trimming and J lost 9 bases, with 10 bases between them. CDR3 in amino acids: CASSSKLSSPLHF. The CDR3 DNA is TGTGCCAGCAGCTCAAAGCTGAGTTCACCCCTCCACTTT. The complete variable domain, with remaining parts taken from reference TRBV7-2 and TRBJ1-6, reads GAGVSQSPSNKVTEKGKDVELRCDPISGHTALYWYRQSLGQGLEFLIYFQGNSAPDKSGLPSDRFSAERTGGSVSTLTIQRTQQEDSAVYLCASSSKLSSPLHFGNGTRLTVT.

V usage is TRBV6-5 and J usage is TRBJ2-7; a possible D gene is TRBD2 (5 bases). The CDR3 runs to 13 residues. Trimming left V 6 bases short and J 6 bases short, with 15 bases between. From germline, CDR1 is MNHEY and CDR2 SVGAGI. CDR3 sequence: CASRPRLQGEQYF. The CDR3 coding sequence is TGTGCCAGCAGACCGCGACTACAAGGCGAGCAGTACTTC.

This chain's CDR3 is CASSSFAQGINEKLFF. CDR3 DNA: TGTGCCAGCAGTAGTTTCGCACAGGGGATTAATGAAAAACTGTTTTTT. The V and J genes are TRBV25-1 and TRBJ1-4; 7 positions agree with TRBD1. Germline V gene lookup returns CDR1 MGHDK and CDR2 SYGVNS. The CDR3 is made up of 16 amino acids. With 5 bases clipped from V and 4 bases from J, the junction kept 10 bases outside the gene matches.

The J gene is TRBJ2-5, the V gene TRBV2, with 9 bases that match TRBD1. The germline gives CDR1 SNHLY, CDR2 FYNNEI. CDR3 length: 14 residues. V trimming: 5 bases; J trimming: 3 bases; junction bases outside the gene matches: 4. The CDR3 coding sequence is TGTGCCAGCAGTTCCGGGACAGGGAAAGAGACCCAGTACTTC. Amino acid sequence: CASSSGTGKETQYF.

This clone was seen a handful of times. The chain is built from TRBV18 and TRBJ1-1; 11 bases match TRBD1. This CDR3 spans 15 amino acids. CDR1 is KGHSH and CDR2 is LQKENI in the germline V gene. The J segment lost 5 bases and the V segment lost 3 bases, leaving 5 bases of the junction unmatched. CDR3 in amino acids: CASSPGQGVETEAFF. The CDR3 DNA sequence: TGTGCCAGCTCACCGGGACAGGGGGTTGAGACTGAAGCTTTCTTT.

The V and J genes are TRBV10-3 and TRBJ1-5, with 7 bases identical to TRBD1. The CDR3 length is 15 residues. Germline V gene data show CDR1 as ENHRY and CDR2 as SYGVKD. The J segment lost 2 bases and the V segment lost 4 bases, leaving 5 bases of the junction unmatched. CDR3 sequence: CAISADRAGNQPQHF. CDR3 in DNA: TGTGCCATCAGTGCCGACAGGGCCGGCAATCAGCCCCAGCATTTT.

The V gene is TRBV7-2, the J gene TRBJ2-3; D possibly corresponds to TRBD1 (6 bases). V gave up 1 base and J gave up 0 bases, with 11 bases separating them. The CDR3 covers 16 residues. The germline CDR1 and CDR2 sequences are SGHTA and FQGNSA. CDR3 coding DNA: TGTGCCAGCAGCTTAGACAGGGCAACTAGCACAGATACGCAGTATTTT. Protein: CASSLDRATSTDTQYF.

CDR3 DNA: TGTGCCACCAGCAGAGGGAGGGCCTATGGCTACACCTTC. It is translated as CATSRGRAYGYTF. The J gene is TRBJ1-2, the V gene TRBV15; D is unresolved. Trimming cost V 1 base and J 4 bases, with 7 bases left between them. Germline CDR1 LNHNV, CDR2 YYDKDF (reference sequence). The length of the CDR3 is 13 residues.

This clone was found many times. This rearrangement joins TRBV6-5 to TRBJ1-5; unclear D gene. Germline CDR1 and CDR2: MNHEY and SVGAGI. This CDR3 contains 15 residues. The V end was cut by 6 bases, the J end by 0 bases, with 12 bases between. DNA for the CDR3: TGTGCCAGCAGGACGGTAGGACTTAGCAATCAGCCCCAGCATTTT. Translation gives CASRTVGLSNQPQHF.